What follows is one TCR beta chain and its context. Its antigen is not identified. Profiling relied on immunoSEQ multiplex PCR, and the TCRdb table lists in-frame clones only, not all of them. Of 100,000 or so clones listed, about 85% are singletons. CDR3 length: 15 residues. In germline, CDR1 is SGHAT, CDR2 FQNNGV. Between the trimmed V and J ends, which lost 4 bases and 1 base, there was a span of 13 bases. These data originate in a study of cytomegalovirus exposure and HLA in healthy donors. Study outcomes and limitations: The classifier reportedly diagnosed cytomegalovirus status with high sensitivity and specificity.

This receptor was obtained from a woman under 30 in good health and CMV-seropositive. Sequenced: PBMCs. The chain combines TRBV11-2 with TRBJ1-1, with D possibly TRBD1 on 6 matching bases. The CDR3 is CASSYRERRNTEAFF. The CDR3 region has the DNA TGTGCCAGCAGCTACAGGGAGCGCCGGAACACTGAAGCTTTCTTT.